This T cell receptor (beta chain) was recorded in a study of control samples from healthy donors and cancer patients. Trimming stripped 0 bases from V and 4 bases from J, with 9 bases between. From germline, CDR1 is MGHRA and CDR2 YSYEKL. The CDR3 runs to 14 residues. Generated by immunoSEQ multiplex PCR, the TCRdb table keeps only in-frame clones and is missing some. Of over 200,000 clones listed, more than 65% are singletons. The chain joins TRBV4-1 to TRBJ1-2; D is ambiguous. The TCR originated in a woman aged 55-75 years with lung cancer. Specimen: PBMCs. The CDR3 coding sequence is TGCGCCAGCAGCCAAGATCGGCCGGTCTATGGCTACACCTTC. Protein product: CASSQDRPVYGYTF.